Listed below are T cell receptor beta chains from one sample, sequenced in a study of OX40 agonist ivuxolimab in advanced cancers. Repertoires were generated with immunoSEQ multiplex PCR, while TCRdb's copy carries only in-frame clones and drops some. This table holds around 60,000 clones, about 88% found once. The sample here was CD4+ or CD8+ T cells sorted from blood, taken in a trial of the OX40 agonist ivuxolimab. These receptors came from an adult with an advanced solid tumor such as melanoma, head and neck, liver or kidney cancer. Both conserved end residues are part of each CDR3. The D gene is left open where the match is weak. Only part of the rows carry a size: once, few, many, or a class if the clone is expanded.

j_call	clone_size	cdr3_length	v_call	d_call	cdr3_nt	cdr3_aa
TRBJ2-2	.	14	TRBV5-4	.	TGTGCCAGCAGCTTGTCCCAAAACACCGGGGAGCTGTTTTTT	CASSLSQNTGELFF
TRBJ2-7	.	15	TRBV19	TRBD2	TGTGCCAGTAGCACTAGCGGGAGAGATCGCCACGAGCAGTACTTC	CASSTSGRDRHEQYF
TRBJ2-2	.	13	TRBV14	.	TGTGCCAGCAGCCAAGCCTACACCGGGGAGCTGTTTTTT	CASSQAYTGELFF
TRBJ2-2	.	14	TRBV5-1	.	TGCGCCAGCAGCCCCGGACAGACCACCGGGGAGCTGTTTTTT	CASSPGQTTGELFF
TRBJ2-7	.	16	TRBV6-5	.	TGTGCCAGCAGTTACTCTACTAGTTTCTCTGCGTACGAGCAGTACTTC	CASSYSTSFSAYEQYF
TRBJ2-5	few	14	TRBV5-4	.	TGTGCCAGCAGCTTGGCGGGAACTCAAGAGACCCAGTACTTC	CASSLAGTQETQYF
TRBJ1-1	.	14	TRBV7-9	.	TGTGCCAGCAGCTTACTGGGGGGGAACACTGAAGCTTTCTTT	CASSLLGGNTEAFF
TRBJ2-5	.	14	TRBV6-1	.	TGTGCCAGCAGTGAAGCGGCCTCCAGAGAGACCCAGTACTTC	CASSEAASRETQYF
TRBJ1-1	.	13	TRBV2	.	TGTGCCAGCAGTGAACAGCAGAACACTGAAGCTTTCTTT	CASSEQQNTEAFF
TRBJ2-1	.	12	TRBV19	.	TGTGCCAGTAGTTCATGGGGCAATGAGCAGTTCTTC	CASSSWGNEQFF
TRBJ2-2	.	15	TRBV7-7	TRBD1	TGTGCTAGCAGCACAGGGGTAGCGCGCACCGGGGAGCTGTTTTTT	CASSTGVARTGELFF
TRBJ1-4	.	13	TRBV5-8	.	TGTGCCAGCAGCGCAGGGACGGAATGGAAACTGTTTTTT	CASSAGTEWKLFF
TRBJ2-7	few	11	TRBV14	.	TGTGCCAGCAGCCACACCTACGAGCAGTACTTC	CASSHTYEQYF
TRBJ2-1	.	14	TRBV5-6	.	TGTGCCAGCAGCTTAGGCAGGGGTTACCCCGCGCGGTTCTTC	CASSLGRGYPARFF
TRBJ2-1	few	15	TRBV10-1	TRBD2	TGCGCCAGCAGTTGGACTAGCGGGGCCCGGAATGAGCAGTTCTTC	CASSWTSGARNEQFF
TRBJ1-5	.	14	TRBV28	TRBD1	TGTGCCAGCAGGGTACAGGGGAGCGGTCAGCCCCAGCATTTT	CASRVQGSGQPQHF
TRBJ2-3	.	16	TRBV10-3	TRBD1	TGTGCCATCAGTGTTGGGACAGGCGTTACCACAGATACGCAGTATTTT	CAISVGTGVTTDTQYF
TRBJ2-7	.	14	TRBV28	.	TGTGCCAGCAGACCCGGAGGGTCTGCCTACGAGCAGTACTTC	CASRPGGSAYEQYF
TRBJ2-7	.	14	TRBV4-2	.	TGTGCCAGCAGCCAAGATAGTTGGAGGGACGAGCAGTACTTC	CASSQDSWRDEQYF
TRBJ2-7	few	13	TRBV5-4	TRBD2	TGTGCCAGCAGCTTGCGGGGGGGGGACGAGCAGTACTTC	CASSLRGGDEQYF
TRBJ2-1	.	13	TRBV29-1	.	TGCAGCGTGAAACAGGGTTTCTACAATGAGCAGTTCTTC	CSVKQGFYNEQFF
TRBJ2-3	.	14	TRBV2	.	TGTGCCAGCACACGCACACCCAGCACAGATACGCAGTATTTT	CASTRTPSTDTQYF
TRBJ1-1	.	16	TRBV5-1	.	TGCGCCAGCAGCTTTATCCCCGGAACAGAGAACACTGAAGCTTTCTTT	CASSFIPGTENTEAFF
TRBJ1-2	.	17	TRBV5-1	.	TGCGCCAGCAGCTTGGACCCTGCCCGTGAGAGGGACTATGGCTACACCTTC	CASSLDPARERDYGYTF
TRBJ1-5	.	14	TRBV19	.	TGTGCCAGTAGTATAGGTTTCGACAATCAGCCCCAGCATTTT	CASSIGFDNQPQHF
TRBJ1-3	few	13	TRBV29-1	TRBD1	TGCAGCGTGTCTTGGGACAGGGGAAACACCATATATTTT	CSVSWDRGNTIYF